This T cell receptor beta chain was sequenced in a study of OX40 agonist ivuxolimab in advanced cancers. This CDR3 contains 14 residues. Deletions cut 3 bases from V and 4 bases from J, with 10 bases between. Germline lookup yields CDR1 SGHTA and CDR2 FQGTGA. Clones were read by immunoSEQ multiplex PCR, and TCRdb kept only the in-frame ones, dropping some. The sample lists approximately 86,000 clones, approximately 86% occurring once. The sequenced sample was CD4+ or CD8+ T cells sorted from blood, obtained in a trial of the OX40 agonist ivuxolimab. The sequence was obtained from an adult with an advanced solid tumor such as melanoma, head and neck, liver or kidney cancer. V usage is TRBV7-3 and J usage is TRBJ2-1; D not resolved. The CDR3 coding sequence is TGTGCCAGCAGCTTTAGAGGAGCTTACAATGAGCAGTTCTTC. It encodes CASSFRGAYNEQFF.